The entry that follows covers one TCR beta chain sequence. Its antigen is still unknown. Clones were sequenced by immunoSEQ multiplex PCR, and TCRdb holds only the in-frame ones, with some missing. The repertoire holds about 12,000 clones, 33% seen once, with over 15% in the top ten. The data derive from a study of radiation and T cells in renal cell carcinoma. Findings and caveats of the study: Only small tumor regions of about 1.1 g were sampled. Compared with controls, irradiated tumors showed greater TCR clonality.

V lost 5 bases to trimming and J lost 0 bases, with 12 bases between them. Germline V gives CDR1 GTSNPN, CDR2 SVGIG (reference sequence). The CDR3 totals 14 residues. Described treatment: 15 Gy SBRT to primary tumor, nephrectomy 4 weeks later. This chain connects TRBV30 to TRBJ2-3; D not certain. This clonotype was sampled from a man aged 60 to 75 with renal cell carcinoma. The input for sequencing was tumor tissue, taken from a patient whose treatment included radiotherapy and nephrectomy. The chain's CDR3 is CAWLDWYSTDTQYF. CDR3 DNA: TGTGCCTGGCTCGACTGGTATAGCACAGATACGCAGTATTTT. The whole variable domain, remainder taken from reference TRBV30 and TRBJ2-3, is SQTIHQWPATLVQPVGSPLSLECTVEGTSNPNLYWYRQAAGRGLQLLFYSVGIGQISSEVPQNLSASRPQDRQFILSSKKLLLSDSGFYLCAWLDWYSTDTQYFGPGTRLTVL.